This is a list of T cell receptor beta chains from one sample in a study of Graves' ophthalmopathy and Graves' hyperthyroidism. TCRdb reanalysed the multiplex PCR reads using MiXCR and keeps one entry per CDR3 protein. The sample comprises under 350,000 distinct CDR3 sequences, under 20% of which are singletons, and about 12% rests with the top ten. Input material: peripheral blood. The receptors were sampled from an adult man with Graves' ophthalmopathy. Each CDR3 is given without its conserved first and last residue. A D gene is named only where the DNA matches it firmly.

CDR3 protein: SVDPGTGANVLT
V gene: TRBV29-1
D gene: NA

CDR3 protein: ASSSPGTRQEETQY
V gene: TRBV10-2
D gene: TRBD2

CDR3 protein: ASRESSSYEQY
V gene: TRBV6-2/TRBV6-3
D gene: NA

CDR3 protein: ASSPPGQGYYGYT
V gene: TRBV7-2
D gene: TRBD1

CDR3 protein: ATSRARGAYGYT
V gene: TRBV15
D gene: NA

CDR3 protein: ATNLDRGSGYT
V gene: TRBV6-5
D gene: TRBD1

CDR3 protein: ASSLVVPYEQY
V gene: TRBV12-3/TRBV12-4
D gene: NA

CDR3 protein: AISAGGVYTEAF
V gene: TRBV10-3
D gene: NA

CDR3 protein: ASSEFRNTEAF
V gene: TRBV2
D gene: NA

CDR3 protein: ASSLAGTSKPLH
V gene: TRBV7-8
D gene: NA

CDR3 protein: ASREGNQPQH
V gene: TRBV7-2
D gene: NA

CDR3 protein: ASSLRGTCEQY
V gene: TRBV6-1
D gene: NA

CDR3 protein: ASSQVELMNTEAF
V gene: TRBV4-2
D gene: NA

CDR3 protein: AWILPDKTGYAEAF
V gene: TRBV30
D gene: NA

CDR3 protein: ASTPSGEGTEAF
V gene: TRBV4-1
D gene: NA

CDR3 protein: ASSISQGQSYEQY
V gene: TRBV19
D gene: TRBD1

CDR3 protein: ATSSDSGYGYT
V gene: TRBV15
D gene: NA

CDR3 protein: ASSLYQGLGTEAF
V gene: TRBV28
D gene: NA

CDR3 protein: ASYFTGEAF
V gene: TRBV5-1
D gene: NA

CDR3 protein: ASSYSSGKSYEQY
V gene: TRBV6-5
D gene: TRBD2

CDR3 protein: ASSPAGGNSPLH
V gene: TRBV3-1
D gene: TRBD1

CDR3 protein: ASRNTGGRTEAF
V gene: TRBV28
D gene: TRBD1

CDR3 protein: ASSLYQQGLNTEAF
V gene: TRBV28
D gene: NA

CDR3 protein: ASSQAGELGIGYT
V gene: TRBV4-1
D gene: NA

CDR3 protein: ASSKDRDMGGYT
V gene: TRBV19
D gene: NA

CDR3 protein: ASSALAGGNTGELF
V gene: TRBV6-1
D gene: TRBD2

CDR3 protein: ASSDGGNNSPLH
V gene: TRBV6-1
D gene: NA

CDR3 protein: ASSTVQATKNIQY
V gene: TRBV18
D gene: NA

CDR3 protein: SVERGQGAFAETQY
V gene: TRBV29-1
D gene: TRBD1

CDR3 protein: ASSFYQDYEQY
V gene: TRBV7-3
D gene: NA

CDR3 protein: ASTDPGQIYEQY
V gene: TRBV6-1
D gene: NA

CDR3 protein: ASSFGSSPGNTIY
V gene: TRBV12-3/TRBV12-4
D gene: NA

CDR3 protein: ATSTSGRQETQY
V gene: TRBV10-3
D gene: TRBD2

CDR3 protein: ATEDRGRLSYGYT
V gene: TRBV15
D gene: TRBD1

CDR3 protein: ASSLGQHQPQH
V gene: TRBV6-5
D gene: TRBD1

CDR3 protein: ASSPVRGSGYT
V gene: TRBV5-1
D gene: NA

CDR3 protein: ASSQELGANTGELF
V gene: TRBV3-1
D gene: NA

CDR3 protein: SALQGGNQPQH
V gene: TRBV20-1
D gene: TRBD1

CDR3 protein: SASKAVTYGYT
V gene: TRBV20-1
D gene: NA

CDR3 protein: ASSPGPAASGYT
V gene: TRBV7-8
D gene: NA

CDR3 protein: AWSARPWDSRSYNEQF
V gene: TRBV30
D gene: NA

CDR3 protein: ASSFGHKETQY
V gene: TRBV12-3/TRBV12-4
D gene: NA

CDR3 protein: ASISSGSETQY
V gene: TRBV28
D gene: NA

CDR3 protein: ASSLFPARSNHYGYT
V gene: TRBV7-8
D gene: NA

CDR3 protein: ASSVGPGEETQY
V gene: TRBV9
D gene: NA

CDR3 protein: ASRGQGSSNQPQH
V gene: TRBV6-2/TRBV6-3
D gene: TRBD1

CDR3 protein: ASSPPGQAQETQY
V gene: TRBV18
D gene: NA

CDR3 protein: SVGPGDEAF
V gene: TRBV29-1
D gene: NA

CDR3 protein: ASSAGGFWGYT
V gene: TRBV9
D gene: TRBD1

CDR3 protein: SVEVDSGGTTGELF
V gene: TRBV29-1
D gene: TRBD1

CDR3 protein: ASSFSDRAGGYT
V gene: TRBV12-3/TRBV12-4
D gene: TRBD1

CDR3 protein: SARFTGANVLT
V gene: TRBV20-1
D gene: NA

CDR3 protein: ASSHSGGPVSSGELF
V gene: TRBV27
D gene: TRBD2